The present TCR beta chain was sequenced within a study of cytomegalovirus exposure and HLA in healthy donors (dated by TCRdb to about 2017). As for the study more broadly: According to a later analysis, the roughly 130 validation repertoires were produced on the same platform as the roughly 600 repertoires of the first cohort. The study aimed to test whether cataloging public T cell receptors could reveal signatures of past pathogen exposure. In addition to the first cohort of around 670 subjects, a separate validation cohort of around 110 different subjects was used. High-throughput TCR immunosequencing, statistical association of individual TCRs with disease status, and machine learning were combined to predict cytomegalovirus infection status. Overall results and qualifications from the work: A later analysis had no HLA typing for the validation cohort, so co-occurrence there was scored across all 120 or so repertoires. The classifier was reported to diagnose cytomegalovirus status with high specificity and sensitivity in both the original and validation cohorts. Subsequent analysis determined that TCRs grouped into clusters in the first cohort also showed a tendency toward co-occurrence across the 120 validation repertoires, and approximately 93% of cluster scores exceeded 0. According to the authors, the approach could potentially be generalized to other disease states and immunological phenotypes. In vitro tests confirmed that a few of the cytomegalovirus-associated TCR beta chains recognize cytomegalovirus antigens. In the study, some 160 TCR beta chains were listed as associated with cytomegalovirus. While some public TCRs were present in many individuals, most TCR sequences turned up only very rarely across donors.

Libraries were prepared through the immunoSEQ multiplex PCR assay. As for the authors' bioinformatics: A statistical classification framework was built to diagnose cytomegalovirus status from the catalog of TCR beta chain sequences. TCRdb stores this immuneACCESS table with in-frame sequences only. Part of the clones is absent; in the studies checked, under half of the shortfall reflects unresolved V genes, and no reason is known for the rest. V, J and clone size derive from that table, while D and trimming were established from the DNA sequence. The sample table contains over 110,000 clones; only one count was recorded for approximately 86% of them. The ten largest clones capture approximately 10% of the sample. As concerns this clone: This receptor's antigen is unknown. Base qualities are not at hand, and no much larger clone is one base apart.

The donors were included in the validation cohort of 120 subjects, a group kept apart from the roughly 670-subject first cohort. The sequencing input was PBMCs. The sequence came from a man aged 18 to 29 in good health and CMV-seropositive.

The encoded CDR3 is CASGRGDEQYF. The nucleotides are TGTGCCAGCGGTCGGGGTGACGAGCAGTACTTC. The rearranged chain carries TRBV6-5 and TRBJ2-7; the D region possibly corresponds to TRBD2 (5 bases align). The V and J ends are trimmed by 8 bases and 5 bases, leaving 10 bases between them. The CDR3 runs 11 residues from the cysteine to the phenylalanine. This entry keeps only the CDR3 DNA: 33 bases, framed from base 1. CDR1 and CDR2, looked up from the germline V gene, are MNHEY and SVGAGI.